This TCR beta chain was sequenced for a study of blood T cell repertoires in COVID-19. Turning to the study itself: In each case, the material was cDNA or gDNA derived from T cells, B-cell-depleted T cells, or PBMCs.

The germline gives CDR1 SNHLY, CDR2 FYNNEI. The CDR3 is 12 amino acids. The V end lost 10 bases, the J end lost 0 bases, and 9 bases lay between the germline ends. Participants came from fewer than 25 US areas, aged roughly 18 to 95 years. Before being deemed recovered, Cohort 3 donors had two negative PCRs, clearance, or symptom resolution. In the authors' workflow: Researchers report that nucleated cell counts were estimated from reference gene primer amplification. Method: immunoSEQ multiplex PCR; TCRdb's copy keeps in-frame clones and lacks some. That table gives V, J and clone size, and the DNA gave D and trimming. Here the sample spans around 300,000 clones, roughly 86% being singletons.

V and J are TRBV2 and TRBJ1-1, with D unclear. The TCR sequence derives from a woman aged 18-29 years who had recovered from COVID-19. The sequencing sample was made of PBMCs or T cells enriched from blood (not recorded which). The CDR3 spells CATARMNTEAFF. CDR3 coding DNA: TGTGCCACCGCGAGGATGAACACTGAAGCTTTCTTT.